The clone carrying this TCR beta chain was observed a few times. The sample is drawn from a study of cytomegalovirus exposure and HLA in healthy donors. Sequencing was performed with immunoSEQ multiplex PCR; in TCRdb, only in-frame clones are kept and a portion is missing. The sample carries about 360,000 clones, about nine tenths recorded once. A roughly 130-subject validation cohort, separate from the roughly 670-subject first cohort, supplied the donors. What was sequenced was PBMCs. This receptor was taken from a woman aged 18-29 years in good health and CMV-seronegative.

CDR3 DNA sequence: TGCGCCAGCAGCCAAGATGAACTAGCGGGAGGCAGCGAGCAGTACTTC. It yields the protein CASSQDELAGGSEQYF. V is TRBV4-1 and J is TRBJ2-7, with 12 bases that match TRBD2. CDR1 MGHRA and CDR2 YSYEKL come from the germline V gene. The length of the CDR3 is 16 residues. V was pared by 0 bases and J by 6 bases, with 6 bases of the junction left unmatched.